A single sample is the source of the 10 T cell receptor beta chains below, sequenced in a study of post-analysis software for immune sequencing data. Findings and limits, study-wide: In patients, TRBV5-6, TRBV5-1 and TRBV20-1 belonged to about five TRBV segments found more frequently than in controls.

TCR beta cDNA libraries included unique molecular identifiers. TCRdb recomputed calls from the PCR reads with MiXCR, one row per CDR3 protein. This table holds roughly 200,000 distinct CDR3 sequences, over 25% found once. These receptors are not linked to any known antigen. Sample: blood. These receptors originate from a girl aged 2-17 years with multiple sclerosis.

This clonotype was counted between two and nine times. The chain couples TRBV3-1 to TRBJ2-7, with D tentatively TRBD2 (6 bases). The tail of the sequence fits TRBJ2-5 better, so the J call may be wrong. This CDR3 has 15 residues. The germline V gene encodes CDR1 LGHDT and CDR2 YNNKEL (reference sequence). The CDR3 coding sequence is TGTGCCAGCAGCCAAGATTGGGGACTGACCGAGACCCAGTACTTC. Translating gives CASSQDWGLTETQYF.

The rearrangement uses TRBV25-1 and TRBJ1-4; 9 bases align to TRBD1. The germline gives CDR1 MGHDK, CDR2 SYGVNS. V dropped 8 bases and J dropped 6; count of bases not matched to a gene: 4. The CDR3 consists of 13 residues. CDR3 DNA sequence: TGTGCCAGCTCGACAGGGGGTGATGAAAAACTGTTTTTT. The encoded protein is CASSTGGDEKLFF.

This chain joins TRBV6-5 and TRBJ1-5; 9 bases match TRBD1. V lost 6 bases to trimming and J lost 6 bases; unmatched junction nucleotides: 6. The CDR3 runs to 14 residues. Per germline, CDR1 MNHEY and CDR2 SVGAGI. This CDR3 reads CASSPGQGSQPQHF. CDR3 nucleotide sequence: TGTGCCAGCAGCCCGGGACAGGGAAGTCAGCCCCAGCATTTT.

Points on this clonotype: It may be a read error: a sequence one base away is much more abundant. This sequence joins TRBV4-1 and TRBJ2-4, with a tentative D call TRBD2 (5 bases). The CDR3 covers 14 residues. V lost 1 base to trimming and J lost 15 bases, with 19 bases between them. The germline CDR1 and CDR2 sequences are MGHRA and YSYEKL. DNA of the CDR3: TGCGCCAGCAGCCAAGGGGTTATCCCCGGGGAGCGGTACTTC. It is translated as CASSQGVIPGERYF.

This clonotype has a handful of counts. The chain has TRBV11-2 and TRBJ2-7, with a weak D call TRBD1 (6 bases). In germline, CDR1 is SGHAT, CDR2 FQNNGV. Trimming left V 0 bases short and J 1 base short, with 10 bases between. The CDR3 extends over 15 amino acids. In DNA, the CDR3 is TGTGCCAGCAGCTTAGAGGTGGGACAATCCTACGAGCAGTACTTC. This codes for CASSLEVGQSYEQYF.

This clonotype appeared many times. This sequence joins TRBV5-1 and TRBJ2-3, with TRBD2 as a possible D gene (6 bases). CDR1 and CDR2 from the germline V gene are SGHRS and YFSETQ. V lost 4 bases, J lost 1 base, and 10 bases lay in between. This CDR3 is 14 amino acids long. This CDR3 is CASSGGSRTDTQYF. The CDR3 DNA reads TGCGCCAGCAGCGGAGGGAGTCGCACAGATACGCAGTATTTT.

This clonotype showed up just a few times. This chain uses TRBV13 with TRBJ1-1, with D hard to call. Germline lookup yields CDR1 PRHDT and CDR2 FYEKMQ (reference sequence). The CDR3 length is 13 residues. Trimming took 8 bases from V and 0 from J, leaving 10 bases between them. CDR3 DNA: TGTGCCAGCGGCATGATAGTGAACACTGAAGCTTTCTTT. The encoded protein is CASGMIVNTEAFF.

This clonotype was seen at least ten times. The chain recombines TRBV29-1 with TRBJ1-2; 8 nucleotides match TRBD1. The CDR3 loop spans 12 amino acids. The ends lost 7 bases at V and 8 bases at J; junction bases unmatched: 9. Germline CDR1 is SQVTM and CDR2 is ANQGSEA. CDR3 in DNA: TGCAGCGGTAGTCAGGGGGCAAGCGGCTACACCTTC. It specifies CSGSQGASGYTF.

For the CDR3, the DNA is TGTGCCAGCAGCCAAAACCAAGAGACCCAGTACTTC. This encodes CASSQNQETQYF. This rearrangement joins TRBV3-1 to TRBJ2-5, with no clear D. This CDR3 spans 12 amino acids. CDR1 is LGHDT, CDR2 YNNKEL, per germline (reference sequence). Trimming shortened V by 2 bases and J by 0 bases, and 1 base separated the two germline ends.

A few counts support this clonotype. The chain combines TRBV5-1 with TRBJ1-1; 9 bases fit TRBD1. Germline trimming cut 0 bases from V and 1 base from J; bases unmatched to any gene: 1. This CDR3 region has 15 residues. CDR1 is SGHRS, CDR2 YFSETQ, per germline. The CDR3 here is CASSLGGQGNTEAFF. CDR3 coding DNA: TGCGCCAGCAGCTTGGGGGGACAGGGGAACACTGAAGCTTTCTTT.